This T cell receptor beta chain was found in a study of B cell selection in AIRE deficiency. On this clone: What it binds is not known.

Findings and limits, study-wide: Patient Tconv cells held approximately 30% of Treg sequences shared by healthy donors. Only approximately 10% of 3,500 to 4,500 shared Treg sequences were patient-specific; around 33% healthy-specific.

Germline V CDR1 and CDR2: SGHDT, YYEEEE. The CDR3 is 17 amino acids. V was trimmed by 3 bases and J by 2 bases, leaving 20 bases between them. Regulatory T cells were sorted as CD4+CD25hiCD127low/negative. Some clones are missing from TCRdb's copy, which holds only in-frame ones; the method was immunoSEQ multiplex PCR. The sample lists about 21,000 clones, about 94% occurring once. This TCR came from a human donor with AIRE deficiency. What was sequenced was Tregs sorted from PBMCs. The chain employs TRBV5-6 and TRBJ1-2; TRBD1 might be the D (5 bases). The CDR3 reads CASSSLMGGPGNYGYTF. CDR3 in DNA: TGTGCCAGCAGCTCCTTGATGGGGGGTCCCGGCAACTATGGCTACACCTTC.